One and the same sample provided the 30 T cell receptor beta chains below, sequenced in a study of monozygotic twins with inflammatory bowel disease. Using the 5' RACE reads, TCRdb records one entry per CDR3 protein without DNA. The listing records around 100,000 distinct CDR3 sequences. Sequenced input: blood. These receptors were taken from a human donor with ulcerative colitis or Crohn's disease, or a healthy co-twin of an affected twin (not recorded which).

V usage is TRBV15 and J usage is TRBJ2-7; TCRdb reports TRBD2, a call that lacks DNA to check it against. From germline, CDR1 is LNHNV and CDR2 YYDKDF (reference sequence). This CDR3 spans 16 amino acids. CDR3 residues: CATSSGSSGAGYEQYF.

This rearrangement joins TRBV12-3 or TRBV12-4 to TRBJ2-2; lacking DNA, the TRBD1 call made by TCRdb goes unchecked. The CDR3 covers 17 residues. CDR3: CASSPHPGQEAARELFF.

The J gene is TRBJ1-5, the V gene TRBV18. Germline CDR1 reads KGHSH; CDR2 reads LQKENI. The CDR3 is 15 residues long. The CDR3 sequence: CASSSGGVVDQPQHF. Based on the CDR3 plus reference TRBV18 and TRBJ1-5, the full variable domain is NAGVMQNPRHLVRRRGQEARLRCSPMKGHSHVYWYRQLPEEGLKFMVYLQKENIIDESGMPKERFSAEFPKEGPSILRIQQVVRGDSAAYFCASSSGGVVDQPQHFGDGTRLSIL.

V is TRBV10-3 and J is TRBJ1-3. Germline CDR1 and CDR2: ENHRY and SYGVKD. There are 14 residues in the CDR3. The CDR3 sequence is CAISVSVSGNTIYF.

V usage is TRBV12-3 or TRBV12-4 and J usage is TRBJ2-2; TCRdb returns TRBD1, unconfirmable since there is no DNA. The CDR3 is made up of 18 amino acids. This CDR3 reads CASSPRSHRGVGTGELFF.

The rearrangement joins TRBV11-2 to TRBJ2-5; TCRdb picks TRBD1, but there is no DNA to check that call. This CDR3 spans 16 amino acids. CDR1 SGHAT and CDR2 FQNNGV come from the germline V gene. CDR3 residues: CASSSMDRGRGETQYF.

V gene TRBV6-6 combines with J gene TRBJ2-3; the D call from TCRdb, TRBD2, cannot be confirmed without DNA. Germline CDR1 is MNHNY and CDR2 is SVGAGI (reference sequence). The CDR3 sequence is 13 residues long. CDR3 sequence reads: CASGSDATDTQYF.

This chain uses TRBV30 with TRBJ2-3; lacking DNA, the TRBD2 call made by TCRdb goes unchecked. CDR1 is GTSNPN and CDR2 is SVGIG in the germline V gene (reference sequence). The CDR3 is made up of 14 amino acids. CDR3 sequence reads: CAWNWASSTDTQYF. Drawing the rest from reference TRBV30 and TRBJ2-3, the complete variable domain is SQTIHQWPATLVQPVGSPLSLECTVEGTSNPNLYWYRQAAGRGLQLLFYSVGIGQISSEVPQNLSASRPQDRQFILSSKKLLLSDSGFYLCAWNWASSTDTQYFGPGTRLTVL.

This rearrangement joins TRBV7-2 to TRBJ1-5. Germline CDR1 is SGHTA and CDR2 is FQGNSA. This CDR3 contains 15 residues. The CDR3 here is CASSLVPGMGQPQHF. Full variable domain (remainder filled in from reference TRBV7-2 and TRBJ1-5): GAGVSQSPSNKVTEKGKDVELRCDPISGHTALYWYRQSLGQGLEFLIYFQGNSAPDKSGLPSDRFSAERTGGSVSTLTIQRTQQEDSAVYLCASSLVPGMGQPQHFGDGTRLSIL.

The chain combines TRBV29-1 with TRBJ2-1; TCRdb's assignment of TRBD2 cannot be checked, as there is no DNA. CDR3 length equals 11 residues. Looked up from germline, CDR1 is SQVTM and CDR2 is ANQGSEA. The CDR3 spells CSVGVRLDPFF.

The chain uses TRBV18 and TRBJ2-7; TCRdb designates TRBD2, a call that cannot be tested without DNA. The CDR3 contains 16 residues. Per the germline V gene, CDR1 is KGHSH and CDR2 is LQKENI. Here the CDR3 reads CASSLRLAGESYEQYF.

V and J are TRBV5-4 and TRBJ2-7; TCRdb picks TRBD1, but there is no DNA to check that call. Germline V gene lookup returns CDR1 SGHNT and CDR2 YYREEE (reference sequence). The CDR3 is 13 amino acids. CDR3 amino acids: CASMGGNSYEQYF.

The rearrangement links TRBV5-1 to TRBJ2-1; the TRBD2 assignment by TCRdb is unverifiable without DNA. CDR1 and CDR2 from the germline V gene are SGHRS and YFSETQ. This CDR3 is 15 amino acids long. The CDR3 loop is CASYIAGGPYNEQFF.

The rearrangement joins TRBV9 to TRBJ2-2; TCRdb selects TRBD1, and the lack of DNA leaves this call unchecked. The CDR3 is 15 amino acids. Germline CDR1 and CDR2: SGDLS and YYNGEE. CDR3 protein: CASSVDVPHTGELFF.

This CDR3 reads CASSLQSAGPDTQYF. The chain employs TRBV7-2 and TRBJ2-3. CDR1 SGHTA and CDR2 FQGNSA come from the germline V gene. The CDR3 sequence is 15 residues long.

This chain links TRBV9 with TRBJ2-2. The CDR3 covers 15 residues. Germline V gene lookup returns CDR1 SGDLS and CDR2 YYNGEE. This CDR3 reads CASSVGSLHTGELFF.

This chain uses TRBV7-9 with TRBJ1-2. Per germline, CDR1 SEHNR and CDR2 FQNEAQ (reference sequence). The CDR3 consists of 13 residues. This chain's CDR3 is CASSPTTYYGYTF.

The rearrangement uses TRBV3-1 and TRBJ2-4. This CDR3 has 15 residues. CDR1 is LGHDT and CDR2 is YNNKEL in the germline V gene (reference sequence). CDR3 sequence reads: CASSQVLTGKNIQYF. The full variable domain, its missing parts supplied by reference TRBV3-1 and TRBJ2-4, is DTAVSQTPKYLVTQMGNDKSIKCEQNLGHDTMYWYKQDSKKFLKIMFSYNNKELIINETVPNRFSPKSPDKAHLNLHINSLELGDSAVYFCASSQVLTGKNIQYFGAGTRLSVL.

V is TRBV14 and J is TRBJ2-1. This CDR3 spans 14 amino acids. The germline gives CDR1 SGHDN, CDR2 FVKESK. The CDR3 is CASSQWGSYNEQFF. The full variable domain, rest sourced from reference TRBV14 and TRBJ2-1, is EAGVTQFPSHSVIEKGQTVTLRCDPISGHDNLYWYRRVMGKEIKFLLHFVKESKQDESGMPNNRFLAERTGGTYSTLKVQPAELEDSGVYFCASSQWGSYNEQFFGPGTRLTVL.

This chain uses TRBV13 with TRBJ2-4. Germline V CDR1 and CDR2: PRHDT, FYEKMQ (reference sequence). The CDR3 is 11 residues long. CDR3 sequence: CASSLFGIQYF. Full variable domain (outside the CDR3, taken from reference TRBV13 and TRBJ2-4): AAGVIQSPRHLIKEKRETATLKCYPIPRHDTVYWYQQGPGQDPQFLISFYEKMQSDKGSIPDRFSAQQFSDYHSELNMSSLELGDSALYFCASSLFGIQYFGAGTRLSVL.

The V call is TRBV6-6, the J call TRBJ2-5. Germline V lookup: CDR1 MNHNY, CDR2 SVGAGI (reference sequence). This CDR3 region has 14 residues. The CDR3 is CASSRIIGRETQYF.

CDR3 sequence: CASSPSGTSSYEQYF. This chain joins TRBV7-9 and TRBJ2-7; with no DNA, the TCRdb D assignment of TRBD2 cannot be verified. Per germline, CDR1 SEHNR and CDR2 FQNEAQ (reference sequence). This CDR3 comprises 15 residues.

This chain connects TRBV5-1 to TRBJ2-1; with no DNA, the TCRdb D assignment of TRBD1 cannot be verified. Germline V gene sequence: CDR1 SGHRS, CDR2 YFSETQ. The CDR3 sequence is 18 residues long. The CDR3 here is CASSLTSGTGVPYNEQFF.

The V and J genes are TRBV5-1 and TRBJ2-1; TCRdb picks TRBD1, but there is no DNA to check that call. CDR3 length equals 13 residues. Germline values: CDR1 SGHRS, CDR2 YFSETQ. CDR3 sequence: CASRQGANNEQFF. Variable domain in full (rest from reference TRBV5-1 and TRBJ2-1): KAGVTQTPRYLIKTRGQQVTLSCSPISGHRSVSWYQQTPGQGLQFLFEYFSETQRNKGNFPGRFSGRQFSNSRSEMNVSTLELGDSALYLCASRQGANNEQFFGPGTRLTVL.

The CDR3 loop reads CASSLDAGYNEQFF. The rearrangement joins TRBV7-2 to TRBJ2-1. Germline CDR1 reads SGHTA; CDR2 reads FQGNSA. This CDR3 is built from 14 residues.

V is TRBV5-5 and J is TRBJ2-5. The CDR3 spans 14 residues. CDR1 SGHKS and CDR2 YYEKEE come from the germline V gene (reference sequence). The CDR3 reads CASTSVRQGETQYF. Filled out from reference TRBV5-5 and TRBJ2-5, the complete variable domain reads DAGVTQSPTHLIKTRGQQVTLRCSPISGHKSVSWYQQVLGQGPQFIFQYYEKEERGRGNFPDRFSARQFPNYSSELNVNALLLGDSALYLCASTSVRQGETQYFGPGTRLLVL.

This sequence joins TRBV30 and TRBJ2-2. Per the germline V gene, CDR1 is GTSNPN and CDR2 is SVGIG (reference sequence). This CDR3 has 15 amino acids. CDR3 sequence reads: CAWISYGKADGELFF. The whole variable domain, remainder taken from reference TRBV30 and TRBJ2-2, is SQTIHQWPATLVQPVGSPLSLECTVEGTSNPNLYWYRQAAGRGLQLLFYSVGIGQISSEVPQNLSASRPQDRQFILSSKKLLLSDSGFYLCAWISYGKADGELFFGEGSRLTVL.

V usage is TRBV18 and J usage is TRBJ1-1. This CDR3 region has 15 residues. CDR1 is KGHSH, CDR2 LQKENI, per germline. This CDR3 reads CASSPGIELGTEAFF.

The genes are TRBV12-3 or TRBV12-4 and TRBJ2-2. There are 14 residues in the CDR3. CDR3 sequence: CASSLIKNTGELFF.

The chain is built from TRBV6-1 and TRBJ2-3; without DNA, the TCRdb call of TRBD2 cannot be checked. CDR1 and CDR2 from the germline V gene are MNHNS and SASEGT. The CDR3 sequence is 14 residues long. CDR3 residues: CASIGGRATDTQYF.